This TCR beta chain is drawn from a study of blood T cell repertoires in COVID-19. Study in general: The United States, Italy and Spain provided the acute and convalescent COVID-19 samples. Sources were T cells, B-cell-depleted T cells, or PBMCs; the material itself was cDNA or gDNA.

CDR1 is SGHNT, CDR2 YYREEE, per germline (reference sequence). The V gene lost 0 bases and the J gene lost 6 bases, with 9 bases spanning the gap. The CDR3 totals 14 residues. Data came from immunoSEQ multiplex PCR; TCRdb stores just in-frame clones and leaves some out. The sample contains 75,000 to 95,000 clones, approximately 88% of which appear only once. The TCR was taken from a man aged 45-60 years with active COVID-19. The sample was peripheral blood. The genes are TRBV5-4 and TRBJ1-4; the D gene is possibly TRBD1 (5 bases). This CDR3 is CASSLGGADEKLFF. CDR3 coding DNA: TGTGCCAGCAGCTTGGGGGGCGCGGATGAAAAACTGTTTTTT.